Sequencing of this TCR beta chain was carried out in a study of T cell repertoires in cytomegalovirus infection. Overall study results and limits: It was HLA-C-restricted CMV-specific TCR beta clonotypes that dominated the response ex vivo.

TCRdb called the reads again in MiXCR, with one record for every CDR3 protein. Of around 740,000 distinct CDR3 sequences in the sample, less than 40% were seen once. Per the germline V gene, CDR1 is SGHTA and CDR2 is FQGNSA. The CDR3 spans 16 residues. The V gene lost 1 base and the J gene lost 0 bases, with 13 bases spanning the gap. This clonotype was seen more than once but under ten times. Its antigen is unidentified. What was sequenced was PBMCs. The V and J genes are TRBV7-2 and TRBJ2-7, with D possibly TRBD1 on 7 matching bases. The TCR sequence derives from a human donor in good health (CMV status not recorded). Some clones in this sample may be carry-over from other donors' samples. CDR3: CASSLEAGQISYEQYF. CDR3 sequence (DNA): TGTGCCAGCAGCTTAGAGGCGGGACAGATCTCCTACGAGCAGTACTTC.